What follows are 25 T cell receptor beta chains derived from one specimen sequenced in a study of cytomegalovirus exposure and HLA in healthy donors. Repertoires were generated with immunoSEQ multiplex PCR, while TCRdb's copy carries only in-frame clones and drops some. The sample lists roughly 98,000 clones, 87% seen once, with roughly 3.7% in the top ten. Sequenced input: PBMCs. Every receptor here comes from a woman younger than 45 in good health and CMV-seronegative.

This chain links TRBV11-3 with TRBJ2-1; tentative D call: TRBD2 (7 bases). Germline CDR1 SGHNT, CDR2 YENEEA. CDR3 size: 15 residues. V was pared by 3 bases and J by 8 bases, with 17 bases between. CDR3 DNA sequence: TGTGCCAGCAGCTTGGGTTTGACGGGGGGCGATGAGCAGTTCTTC. It codes for CASSLGLTGGDEQFF.

This clone has only one observation. This CDR3 is CASSYTVAGGWNEQFF. The DNA of the CDR3 is TGTGCCAGCAGTTACACGGTAGCGGGAGGTTGGAATGAGCAGTTCTTC. The chain couples TRBV6-5 to TRBJ2-1; 10 bases map to TRBD2. The CDR3 length is 16 residues. Germline V gene sequence: CDR1 MNHEY, CDR2 SVGAGI. The V segment lost 2 bases and the J segment 7 bases; nucleotides outside the gene matches: 8.

This sequence joins TRBV19 and TRBJ2-7, with D maybe TRBD2 (5 bases). The CDR3 is 13 amino acids. Trimming took off 7 bases at V and 0 bases at J, with 10 bases between the two ends. Germline CDR1 reads LNHDA; CDR2 reads SQIVND (reference sequence). In DNA form, the CDR3 reads TGTGCCAGTATGGCGGGTTTCTCCTACGAGCAGTACTTC. As protein: CASMAGFSYEQYF.

The CDR3 loop is CASSHRDRVLDTQYF. CDR3 nucleotide sequence: TGCGCCAGCAGCCACCGGGACAGGGTACTTGATACGCAGTATTTT. The chain uses TRBV4-3 and TRBJ2-3, with 9 bases lining up with TRBD1. The CDR3 loop spans 15 amino acids. Germline CDR1 is LGHNA and CDR2 is YSLEER. The ends lost 3 bases at V and 6 bases at J; junction bases unmatched: 7.

The V and J genes are TRBV19 and TRBJ2-2; perhaps TRBD2 as D (5 bases). Trimming shortened V by 5 bases and J by 2 bases, and 9 bases separated the two germline ends. CDR1 LNHDA and CDR2 SQIVND come from the germline V gene (reference sequence). The CDR3 extends over 14 amino acids. CDR3 region: CASSLGLNTGELFF. CDR3 sequence (DNA): TGTGCCAGTAGTCTCGGACTTAACACCGGGGAGCTGTTTTTT.

The chain has TRBV5-6 and TRBJ2-1, with D maybe TRBD2 (6 bases). Germline V gene data show CDR1 as SGHDT and CDR2 as YYEEEE. The CDR3 is 13 residues long. V lost 4 bases to trimming and J lost 8 bases, with 13 bases between them. The CDR3 protein is CASSSGHRHEQFF. The CDR3 DNA sequence: TGTGCCAGCAGCAGCGGGCACCGGCATGAGCAGTTCTTC.

The V gene is TRBV10-2, the J gene TRBJ1-3, with a possible D match to TRBD1 (5 bases). Per germline, CDR1 WSHSY and CDR2 SAAADI. The V end was cut by 6 bases, the J end by 6 bases, with 9 bases between. The CDR3 length is 12 residues. CDR3 sequence: CASSLRENTIYF. CDR3 sequence (DNA): TGCGCCAGCAGCCTCAGGGAAAACACCATATATTTT.

This clone came up once. The CDR3, as DNA: TGTGCCAGCAGCGTCACAGGGAGCGGGGAAAACACCATATATTTT. Amino acids: CASSVTGSGENTIYF. The chain combines TRBV9 with TRBJ1-3, with D tentatively TRBD1 (6 bases). Trimming took 2 bases from V and 6 from J, leaving 15 bases between them. The CDR3 consists of 15 residues. Germline CDR1 and CDR2: SGDLS and YYNGEE.

This chain uses TRBV28 with TRBJ2-1; D not resolved. The V and J ends lost 2 bases and 12 bases respectively, with 11 bases between them. Germline-derived CDR1 and CDR2 are MDHEN and SYDVKM. This CDR3 has 12 residues. The CDR3 DNA follows: TGTGCCAGCAGTTTACTTTCCGGGTCGCAGTTCTTC. Its translation is CASSLLSGSQFF. Based on the CDR3 plus reference TRBV28 and TRBJ2-1, the full variable domain is DVKVTQSSRYLVKRTGEKVFLECVQDMDHENMFWYRQDPGLGLRLIYFSYDVKMKEKGDIPEGYSVSREKKERFSLILESASTNQTSMYLCASSLLSGSQFFGPGTRLTVL.

This rearrangement joins TRBV5-1 to TRBJ1-4; D uncertain. CDR3 length equals 12 residues. Trimming removed 0 bases at V and 12 bases at J, with 9 bases between. Germline CDR1 SGHRS, CDR2 YFSETQ. For the CDR3, the DNA is TGCGCCAGCAGCTTGGTAGGCGAGGAACTGTTTTTT. Translated, it gives CASSLVGEELFF.

The CDR3 nucleotides read TGTGCCAGCAGCCCAACGCAGGGGCTAGGGGAAAAACTGTTTTTT. It is translated as CASSPTQGLGEKLFF. The genes are TRBV14 and TRBJ1-4; weak D call: TRBD1 (6 bases). The CDR3 runs 15 residues. The V and J ends lost 4 bases and 8 bases respectively, with 17 bases between them. Per germline, CDR1 SGHDN and CDR2 FVKESK.

V and J are TRBV28 and TRBJ1-1; D is possibly TRBD1 (6 bases). CDR3 length: 15 amino acids. In germline, CDR1 is MDHEN, CDR2 SYDVKM. V shed 2 bases and J shed 4 bases, with 14 bases lying between them. CDR3 DNA sequence: TGTGCCAGCAGTTTACCCTCAGGGGAGCTCACTGAAGCTTTCTTT. This sequence encodes CASSLPSGELTEAFF.

The chain couples TRBV18 to TRBJ1-5, with 7 bases fitting TRBD1. CDR3 length: 15 residues. From germline, CDR1 is KGHSH and CDR2 LQKENI. V dropped 1 base and J dropped 3; count of bases not matched to a gene: 3. CDR3 protein: CASSPRDRVNQPQHF. CDR3 in DNA: TGTGCCAGCTCACCACGAGACAGGGTCAATCAGCCCCAGCATTTT.

V usage is TRBV6-1 and J usage is TRBJ2-7; D is unclear. The V gene lost 10 bases and the J gene lost 5 bases, with 18 bases spanning the gap. Germline V CDR1 and CDR2: MNHNS, SASEGT. The CDR3 extends over 13 amino acids. Here the CDR3 reads CANRITGHHEQYF. The CDR3 DNA is TGTGCCAACCGGATTACGGGTCACCACGAGCAGTACTTC.

CDR3 in amino acids: CASSWGSDSYEQYF. CDR3 nucleotides: TGTGCCAGCAGTTGGGGATCGGACAGCTACGAGCAGTACTTC. This chain uses TRBV27 with TRBJ2-7, with D possibly being TRBD1 (6 bases). The CDR3 length is 14 residues. Trimming shortened V by 4 bases and J by 3 bases, and 13 bases separated the two germline ends. Germline lookup yields CDR1 MNHEY and CDR2 SMNVEV (reference sequence).

In nucleotides, the CDR3 is TGTGCCAGCAGCCGACGGAGACGGGGGGGCCTAGAGACCCAGTACTTC. Its translation is CASSRRRRGGLETQYF. The chain carries TRBV25-1 and TRBJ2-5; 8 nucleotides agree with TRBD2. CDR1 is MGHDK and CDR2 is SYGVNS in the germline V gene. The CDR3 loop spans 16 amino acids. V was pared by 6 bases and J by 4 bases, with 13 bases of the junction left unmatched.

The chain is built from TRBV5-1 and TRBJ2-5; D remains unclear. This CDR3 is built from 13 residues. V lost 4 bases and J lost 1, with 8 bases in between. The germline gives CDR1 SGHRS, CDR2 YFSETQ. CDR3 sequence reads: CASSGQVQETQYF. CDR3 nucleotide sequence: TGCGCCAGCAGCGGCCAGGTCCAAGAGACCCAGTACTTC. Variable domain in full (rest from reference TRBV5-1 and TRBJ2-5): KAGVTQTPRYLIKTRGQQVTLSCSPISGHRSVSWYQQTPGQGLQFLFEYFSETQRNKGNFPGRFSGRQFSNSRSEMNVSTLELGDSALYLCASSGQVQETQYFGPGTRLLVL.

The chain recombines TRBV7-9 with TRBJ2-7; a possible D gene is TRBD1 (5 bases). Germline V gives CDR1 SEHNR, CDR2 FQNEAQ (reference sequence). V was shortened by 5 bases and J by 3 bases, with 20 bases between the two germline ends. The length of the CDR3 is 16 residues. CDR3 protein: CASSPQAGSANYEQYF. As DNA, the CDR3 is TGTGCCAGCAGCCCTCAGGCAGGGTCAGCGAACTACGAGCAGTACTTC.

The gene calls are TRBV4-1 and TRBJ1-5; D is undetermined. V dropped 1 base and J dropped 5 bases, with 9 bases sitting between them. The CDR3 is 14 residues long. The germline gives CDR1 MGHRA, CDR2 YSYEKL. CDR3 nucleotide sequence: TGCGCCAGCAGCCAAGGCGGGAACGATCAGCCCCAGCATTTT. This sequence encodes CASSQGGNDQPQHF.

The chain links TRBV5-1 to TRBJ2-5; tentatively, D is TRBD1 (6 bases). CDR3 length: 15 residues. Germline CDR1 SGHRS, CDR2 YFSETQ. Deletions cut 4 bases from V and 5 bases from J, with 18 bases between. CDR3 sequence (DNA): TGCGCCAGCAGCCCGACCGGACAGAGCCGGGAGACCCAGTACTTC. The encoded protein is CASSPTGQSRETQYF.

The genes are TRBV27 and TRBJ2-5, with D unresolved. CDR3 length: 13 residues. V lost 8 bases and J lost 1, with 11 bases in between. CDR1 is MNHEY and CDR2 is SMNVEV in the germline V gene (reference sequence). CDR3 region: CASRRVPQETQYF. The CDR3 region has the DNA TGTGCCAGCCGCCGGGTCCCCCAAGAGACCCAGTACTTC.

In DNA form, the CDR3 reads TGTGCCAGCAGCCGTAGCGGATACGAGCAGTACTTC. It codes for CASSRSGYEQYF. This chain connects TRBV11-3 to TRBJ2-7, with D possibly matching TRBD2 (6 bases). Germline V gene lookup returns CDR1 SGHNT and CDR2 YENEEA. This CDR3 has 12 amino acids. The V gene lost 5 bases and the J gene lost 4 bases, with 9 bases spanning the gap. Variable domain in full (rest from reference TRBV11-3 and TRBJ2-7): EAGVVQSPRYKIIEKKQPVAFWCNPISGHNTLYWYLQNLGQGPELLIRYENEEAVDDSQLPKDRFSAERLKGVDSTLKIQPAELGDSAVYLCASSRSGYEQYFGPGTRLTVT.

This chain joins TRBV10-3 and TRBJ1-1, with a weak D call TRBD1 (5 bases). V was shortened by 10 bases and J by 1 base, with 22 bases between the two germline ends. There are 16 residues in the CDR3. Germline V gene sequence: CDR1 ENHRY, CDR2 SYGVKD. CDR3 amino acids: CATTNRDSASNTEAFF. In DNA form, the CDR3 reads TGTGCCACAACAAACCGGGACTCAGCATCGAACACTGAAGCTTTCTTT.

J is TRBJ2-1 and V is TRBV5-6; no clear D. Germline CDR1 is SGHDT and CDR2 is YYEEEE. Trimming removed 0 bases from V and 10 bases from J, with 8 bases in between. The CDR3 length is 12 residues. CDR3 in amino acids: CASSLAPGEQFF. CDR3 sequence (DNA): TGTGCCAGCAGCTTGGCCCCTGGCGAGCAGTTCTTC. The full variable domain, its missing parts supplied by reference TRBV5-6 and TRBJ2-1, is DAGVTQSPTHLIKTRGQQVTLRCSPKSGHDTVSWYQQALGQGPQFIFQYYEEEERQRGNFPDRFSGHQFPNYSSELNVNALLLGDSALYLCASSLAPGEQFFGPGTRLTVL.

This clone occurred once. The J gene is TRBJ2-5, the V gene TRBV7-8, with 11 positions matching TRBD2. The CDR3 runs 18 residues. J was trimmed by 1 base and V by 5 bases; bases with no gene match: 12. Germline V lookup: CDR1 SGHVS, CDR2 FQNEAQ. CDR3 coding DNA: TGTGCCAGCAGCCCCCACCTTGGACTAGCGGGTTTCCAAGAGACCCAGTACTTC. Protein: CASSPHLGLAGFQETQYF.